The 28 T cell receptor beta chains below come from one sample, sequenced in a study of T cell repertoires in breast cancer. Paired alpha-beta TCRs of CD8+ T cells were analyzed by expanded emulsion RT-PCR. During the second nested PCR, blocking oligonucleotides suppressed genes that were not paired. TCRdb redid the calling of the emulsion pairing reads with MiXCR, one entry per CDR3 protein. Of approximately 4,500 distinct CDR3 sequences listed, roughly a third are singletons. Material: CD8+ T cells. The receptors originated from a pool of human donors with breast cancer or a healthy control (not recorded which).

This clonotype was recorded many times. The V call is TRBV2, the J call TRBJ1-2; 7 positions match TRBD1. From germline, CDR1 is SNHLY and CDR2 FYNNEI. CDR3 length equals 14 residues. V dropped 2 bases and J dropped 8; count of bases not matched to a gene: 8. The CDR3 DNA reads TGTGCCAGCAGTGAAAAGGAGGGGGCGGACGGCTACACCTTC. Protein: CASSEKEGADGYTF.

This clonotype was seen at least ten times. The V call is TRBV20-1, the J call TRBJ1-5; 10 bases fit TRBD1. CDR3 length: 17 residues. CDR1 is DFQATT, CDR2 SNEGSKA, per germline (reference sequence). The junction had 13 bases not matched to a gene; V was cut back by 0 bases and J by 8 bases. This CDR3 is CSARDRGRGQGGKPQHF. CDR3 in DNA: TGCAGTGCTAGAGATCGCGGACGTGGACAGGGGGGGAAGCCCCAGCATTTT.

This clonotype is medium-sized in the sample. The chain is built from TRBV28 and TRBJ1-5, with D tentatively TRBD1 (5 bases). Germline values: CDR1 MDHEN, CDR2 SYDVKM. Trimming shortened V by 5 bases and J by 7 bases, and 9 bases separated the two germline ends. This CDR3 spans 12 amino acids. Here the CDR3 reads CASSAGDQPQHF. The CDR3 DNA reads TGTGCCAGCAGTGCCGGGGACCAGCCCCAGCATTTT.

This chain joins TRBV14 and TRBJ2-3; 11 bases map to TRBD2. The germline V gene encodes CDR1 SGHDN and CDR2 FVKESK. The V gene end was trimmed by 4 bases and the J gene end by 2 bases; junction bases not matched to a gene: 2. The CDR3 spans 15 residues. CDR3 sequence: CASSPLAGATDTQYF. The CDR3 DNA sequence: TGTGCCAGCAGCCCACTAGCGGGGGCCACAGATACGCAGTATTTT.

By sample share, this clonotype is large (0.1 to 1%). The V call is TRBV6-5, the J call TRBJ1-2, with 9 nucleotides matching TRBD1. Germline CDR1 is MNHEY and CDR2 is SVGAGI. The CDR3 totals 16 residues. Losses at the gene ends were 0 bases for V and 2 bases for J; bases not matched to a gene: 4. The CDR3 loop is CASSYSGQGANYGYTF. CDR3 DNA sequence: TGTGCCAGCAGTTACTCGGGACAGGGCGCGAACTATGGCTACACCTTC.

This clonotype was observed a few times. The chain's CDR3 is CASSSPSGTNQPQHF. The CDR3 bases are TGTGCCAGTAGTAGCCCTTCAGGTACTAATCAGCCCCAGCATTTT. The chain is built from TRBV19 and TRBJ1-5; D uncertain. Trimming removed 4 bases at V and 4 bases at J, with 14 bases between. CDR3 length: 15 amino acids. Per germline, CDR1 LNHDA and CDR2 SQIVND (reference sequence).

V is TRBV6-5 and J is TRBJ2-2; the D is unclear. CDR1 MNHEY and CDR2 SVGAGI come from the germline V gene. Trimming took off 3 bases at V and 8 bases at J, with 13 bases between the two ends. The CDR3 consists of 14 residues. CDR3 residues: CASSYFLKGGELFF. The CDR3 DNA follows: TGTGCCAGCAGTTATTTTCTTAAGGGAGGGGAGCTGTTTTTT.

The table lists this clonotype with many counts. The genes are TRBV27 and TRBJ2-7; D is possibly TRBD2 (5 bases). The CDR3 has 15 residues. Germline CDR1 reads MNHEY; CDR2 reads SMNVEV (reference sequence). Trimming took off 1 base at V and 2 bases at J, with 12 bases between the two ends. Here the CDR3 DNA reads TGTGCCAGCAGTTTATATCCAGCGGACCCCTACGAGCAGTACTTC. Protein sequence: CASSLYPADPYEQYF.

This clonotype was counted many times. J is TRBJ1-2 and V is TRBV19, with unresolved D. The CDR3 totals 15 residues. Germline V gives CDR1 LNHDA, CDR2 SQIVND (reference sequence). Trimming took 3 bases from V and 6 from J, leaving 17 bases between them. The CDR3 spells CASSMGSRPRDGYTF. In DNA form, the CDR3 reads TGTGCCAGTAGTATGGGCTCCCGGCCGAGAGATGGCTACACCTTC.

This clonotype was counted ten times or more. The chain carries TRBV19 and TRBJ2-1; 9 nucleotides agree with TRBD1. V shed 10 bases and J 7 bases; nucleotides not matched to a gene: 11. From germline, CDR1 is LNHDA and CDR2 SQIVND (reference sequence). The CDR3 is 14 residues long. The CDR3 nucleotides are TGTGCCACCCGTGGAGGGACAGGGCTTAATGAGCAGTTCTTC. Amino acid sequence: CATRGGTGLNEQFF.

The sample holds a few counts of this clonotype. The V and J genes are TRBV14 and TRBJ2-5; D unresolved. Germline-derived CDR1 and CDR2 are SGHDN and FVKESK. This CDR3 comprises 12 residues. Trimming left V 4 bases short and J 5 bases short, with 8 bases between. CDR3 amino acids: CASSRQRETQYF. Written as DNA, the CDR3 is TGTGCCAGCAGCCGTCAACGTGAGACCCAGTACTTC.

The J gene is TRBJ2-5, the V gene TRBV5-1, with unresolved D. Germline CDR1 reads SGHRS; CDR2 reads YFSETQ. Trimming pared 5 bases from V and 3 bases from J, leaving 17 bases between. CDR3 length equals 15 residues. Written as DNA, the CDR3 is TGCGCCAGCAGATTGATGCAGTCTCCTAAAGAGACCCAGTACTTC. Translating it yields CASRLMQSPKETQYF.

The chain is built from TRBV28 and TRBJ2-2, with 11 bases identical to TRBD1. Germline V CDR1 and CDR2: MDHEN, SYDVKM. The CDR3 length is 15 residues. J was trimmed by 6 bases and V by 6 bases; bases with no gene match: 6. Here the CDR3 reads CASRIMGQGAGELFF. The CDR3, as DNA: TGTGCCAGCAGAATTATGGGACAGGGGGCCGGGGAGCTGTTTTTT.

CDR3 sequence (DNA): TGTGCCAGCAGCATGCGGACAGGGGGATCCTCTGGGGCCAACGTCCTGACTTTC. This encodes CASSMRTGGSSGANVLTF. V gene TRBV11-2 combines with J gene TRBJ2-6; TRBD1 matches at 10 bases. The CDR3 has 18 amino acids. With 5 bases clipped from V and 0 bases from J, the junction kept 7 bases outside the gene matches. The V gene's germline CDR1 is SGHAT and CDR2 FQNNGV.

This clonotype has at least ten counts. V and J are TRBV14 and TRBJ1-1, with 7 bases lining up with TRBD1. CDR1 SGHDN and CDR2 FVKESK come from the germline V gene. Unmatched junction bases numbered 12, after V lost 6 bases and J lost 5 bases. The CDR3 consists of 15 residues. The CDR3 protein is CASSKRTGASTEAFF. Written as DNA, the CDR3 is TGTGCCAGCAGTAAGAGAACAGGGGCCTCGACTGAAGCTTTCTTT.

This clonotype came up a few times. The rearrangement links TRBV30 to TRBJ2-3, with D possibly called TRBD1 or TRBD2 (5 bases each). Trimming left V 5 bases short and J 2 bases short, with 11 bases between. CDR1 GTSNPN and CDR2 SVGIG come from the germline V gene (reference sequence). CDR3 size: 13 residues. CDR3 amino acids: CAWGTVVTDTQYF. The CDR3 bases are TGTGCCTGGGGGACGGTGGTCACAGATACGCAGTATTTT. The full variable domain, rest sourced from reference TRBV30 and TRBJ2-3, is SQTIHQWPATLVQPVGSPLSLECTVEGTSNPNLYWYRQAAGRGLQLLFYSVGIGQISSEVPQNLSASRPQDRQFILSSKKLLLSDSGFYLCAWGTVVTDTQYFGPGTRLTVL.

The V gene is TRBV20-1, the J gene TRBJ1-1; D uncertain. Trimming cost V 5 bases and J 8 bases, with 12 bases left between them. Germline CDR1 and CDR2: DFQATT and SNEGSKA (reference sequence). The length of the CDR3 is 11 residues. CDR3 sequence reads: CSAVPRDEAFF. The CDR3 DNA sequence: TGCAGTGCTGTACCACGAGACGAAGCTTTCTTT.

V usage is TRBV5-4 and J usage is TRBJ1-4; 8 nucleotides agree with TRBD1. Germline CDR1 and CDR2: SGHNT and YYREEE (reference sequence). Trimming at V came to 4 bases and at J to 8 bases, leaving 7 bases not matched to a gene. The CDR3 consists of 14 residues. DNA of the CDR3: TGTGCCAGCAGCCCCGGGACAGGCCAAGAAAAACTGTTTTTT. Protein: CASSPGTGQEKLFF.

The chain combines TRBV29-1 with TRBJ2-3; TRBD1 might be the D (8 bases). V lost 2 bases and J 4 bases, leaving 19 bases between the germline ends. The germline CDR1 and CDR2 sequences are SQVTM and ANQGSEA. This CDR3 spans 16 amino acids. The CDR3 spells CSVESPWTGRADTQYF. The CDR3 bases are TGCAGCGTTGAAAGCCCTTGGACAGGGAGGGCAGATACGCAGTATTTT.

This clonotype has at least ten counts. This chain connects TRBV28 to TRBJ2-2; a weak D match, TRBD1 (6 bases). Germline loops: CDR1 MDHEN, CDR2 SYDVKM. This CDR3 contains 16 residues. V dropped 3 bases and J dropped 0 bases, with 11 bases sitting between them. The CDR3 spells CASSFGGGTNTGELFF. The CDR3 DNA is TGTGCCAGCAGTTTTGGGGGCGGCACGAACACCGGGGAGCTGTTTTTT.

This clonotype qualifies as medium-sized (0.01 to 0.1%). The rearrangement joins TRBV9 to TRBJ2-3; D may correspond to TRBD1 or TRBD2 (5 bases each). The CDR3 has 16 amino acids. The V end was cut by 4 bases, the J end by 2 bases, with 17 bases between. Germline CDR1 SGDLS, CDR2 YYNGEE. CDR3 in DNA: TGTGCCAGCAGCCCGCGGCTGGATGGGACCACAGATACGCAGTATTTT. This translates into CASSPRLDGTTDTQYF. Full variable domain (outside the CDR3, taken from reference TRBV9 and TRBJ2-3): DSGVTQTPKHLITATGQRVTLRCSPRSGDLSVYWYQQSLDQGLQFLIQYYNGEERAKGNILERFSAQQFPDLHSELNLSSLELGDSALYFCASSPRLDGTTDTQYFGPGTRLTVL.

This clonotype was counted at least ten times. The rearrangement uses TRBV20-1 and TRBJ2-7, with 8 positions matching TRBD2. The CDR3 loop spans 15 amino acids. Germline V gene lookup returns CDR1 DFQATT and CDR2 SNEGSKA (reference sequence). V dropped 0 bases and J dropped 4; count of bases not matched to a gene: 8. The CDR3 coding sequence is TGCAGTGCTAGAGAGTCGGGAGGGCCTTTTTACGAGCAGTACTTC. Residues: CSARESGGPFYEQYF.

The chain couples TRBV20-1 to TRBJ1-1; the D is unclear. CDR3 size: 11 residues. Trimming left V 3 bases short and J 4 bases short, with 6 bases between. Per germline, CDR1 DFQATT and CDR2 SNEGSKA (reference sequence). The CDR3 protein is CSASSGTEAFF. CDR3 nucleotide sequence: TGCAGTGCTAGTTCAGGCACTGAAGCTTTCTTT.

This clonotype showed up many times. The V call is TRBV28, the J call TRBJ2-3, with 7 bases fitting TRBD2. With V trimmed by 3 bases and J by 1 base, 1 base remained unmatched. There are 14 residues in the CDR3. CDR1 and CDR2 (germline): MDHEN, SYDVKM. The CDR3 DNA sequence: TGTGCCAGCAGTTTGGCGGGAGGCACAGATACGCAGTATTTT. It translates to CASSLAGGTDTQYF.

This clonotype was counted at least ten times. The chain couples TRBV7-3 to TRBJ1-1, with D possibly matching TRBD1 (5 bases). V lost 1 base, J lost 8 bases, and 14 bases lay in between. This CDR3 is 14 amino acids long. CDR1 is SGHTA, CDR2 FQGTGA, per germline. For the CDR3, the DNA is TGTGCCAGCAGCTTAAGGGGCCGTAGCCACGAAGCTTTCTTT. Its protein product is CASSLRGRSHEAFF.

This clonotype was found many times. CDR3 loop: CASSRKGGAGAFF. The CDR3 DNA follows: TGCGCCAGCAGCCGCAAAGGGGGGGCGGGGGCTTTCTTT. The rearrangement uses TRBV4-3 and TRBJ1-1, with a tentative D call TRBD1 (6 bases). Germline lookup yields CDR1 LGHNA and CDR2 YSLEER. The CDR3 extends over 13 amino acids. Between the trimmed V and J ends, which lost 4 bases and 11 bases, there was a span of 17 bases.

This clonotype was counted a few times. The chain is built from TRBV5-6 and TRBJ2-1; no definite D call. This CDR3 is built from 13 residues. Trimming stripped 2 bases from V and 0 bases from J, with 3 bases between. Germline V gives CDR1 SGHDT, CDR2 YYEEEE. CDR3 amino acids: CASSLGSYNEQFF. CDR3 nucleotide sequence: TGTGCCAGCAGCTTAGGCTCCTACAATGAGCAGTTCTTC.

This chain links TRBV28 with TRBJ2-2; 8 bases agree with TRBD1. The germline gives CDR1 MDHEN, CDR2 SYDVKM. The CDR3 is 16 amino acids. The J segment lost 3 bases and the V segment lost 7 bases, leaving 10 bases of the junction unmatched. CDR3 in DNA: TGTGCCAGCACCTTCCCAGGGGGCAAGGACACCGGGGAGCTGTTTTTT. Translated: CASTFPGGKDTGELFF.